The TCR beta chain described here comes from a study of blood T cell repertoires in COVID-19. Study in general: Donors in the United States, Italy and Spain gave samples during acute or convalescent COVID-19. T cells, B-cell-depleted T cells, or PBMCs supplied cDNA or gDNA.

In the original workflow: Reference gene primers were amplified, and this amplification served to estimate nucleated cell counts. The table came from immunoSEQ multiplex PCR; TCRdb's copy has only in-frame clones and leaves some out. V, J and clone size derive from that table, while D and trimming were established from the DNA sequence. The table lists roughly 200,000 clones, over 80% of them singletons, with around 25% in the top ten. The CDR3 runs 14 residues. CDR1 is SGHDN and CDR2 is FVKESK in the germline V gene. V was cut by 4 bases and J by 3 bases, with 12 bases left in between. The clonotype was recovered from a middle-aged man with acute or convalescent COVID-19. The rearrangement uses TRBV14 and TRBJ1-1, with D possibly being TRBD1 (6 bases). Sequencing input: peripheral blood. The CDR3 here is CASSPTQGYTEAFF. Here the CDR3 DNA reads TGTGCCAGCAGCCCAACTCAGGGGTACACTGAAGCTTTCTTT.